The source of this T cell receptor beta chain is a study of beta chain features in type 1 diabetes. Study findings and constraints: With patients and controls alike, PCR might favor shorter templates to an equal degree. Fewer insertions but more deletions were seen at VDJ junctions in type 1 diabetes patients. Patients showed naive, central memory and Treg TCRB repertoires that appeared more similar than those of healthy donors.

This CDR3 region has 17 residues. V dropped 1 base and J dropped 0 bases, with 13 bases sitting between them. CDR1 is SGHAT, CDR2 FQNNGV, per germline. Of the isolated RNA, all was reverse transcribed, and so the sequenced material was expressed TCRB transcripts. Measured with immunoSEQ multiplex PCR; TCRdb has only the in-frame clones, and not every one. Of under 350,000 clones listed, about 7.8% are singletons. Concerning this clone: The target antigen is unknown.

This clonotype originated in a woman between 18 and 29 years old in good health. V and J are TRBV11-2 and TRBJ2-1; D is uncertain. Sequencing was carried out using central memory CD4+ T cells from blood. For the CDR3, the DNA is TGTGCCAGCAGCTTAGTGGAACAGCCACTCTCCTACAATGAGCAGTTCTTC. Its protein product is CASSLVEQPLSYNEQFF.